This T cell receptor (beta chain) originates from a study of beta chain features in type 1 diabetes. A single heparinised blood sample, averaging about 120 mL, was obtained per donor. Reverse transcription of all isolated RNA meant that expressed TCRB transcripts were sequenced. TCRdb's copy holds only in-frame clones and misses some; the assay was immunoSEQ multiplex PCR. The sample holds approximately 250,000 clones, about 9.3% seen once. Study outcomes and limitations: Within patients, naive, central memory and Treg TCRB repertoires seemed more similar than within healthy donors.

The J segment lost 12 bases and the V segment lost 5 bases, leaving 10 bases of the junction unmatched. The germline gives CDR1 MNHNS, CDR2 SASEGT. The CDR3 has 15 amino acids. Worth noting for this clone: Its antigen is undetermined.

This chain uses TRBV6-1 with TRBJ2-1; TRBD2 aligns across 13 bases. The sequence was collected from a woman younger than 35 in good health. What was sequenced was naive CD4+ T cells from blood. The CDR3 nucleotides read TGTGCCAGCAGTCGAACGACTAGCGGGAGGATACCGCAGTTCTTC. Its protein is CASSRTTSGRIPQFF.